Listed here are 26 T cell receptor beta chains from one sample, sequenced in a study of T-cell reconstitution after alpha-beta-depleted transplantation in children. TCRbeta library construction was performed incorporating unique molecular identifiers. TCRdb analysed the PCR reads with MiXCR anew, one entry per CDR3 protein. The table records 170,000 or so distinct CDR3 sequences, over 5.5% of them present only once. The input for sequencing was PBMCs from the stem cell graft donor, taken from the stem cell graft. These receptors came from a human donor who donated a stem cell graft to a child with Wiskott-Aldrich syndrome.

This clonotype has only a few counts. The V gene is TRBV5-1, the J gene TRBJ2-7, with D hard to call. Germline V gene lookup returns CDR1 SGHRS and CDR2 YFSETQ. V lost 0 bases and J 6 bases, leaving 10 bases between the germline ends. This CDR3 is built from 13 residues. CDR3 sequence reads: CASSLAPLREQYF. The CDR3 DNA is TGCGCCAGCAGCTTGGCTCCACTCCGCGAGCAGTACTTC.

The table lists this clonotype with many counts. V gene TRBV28 combines with J gene TRBJ2-2; D unclear. The CDR3 is made up of 14 amino acids. Germline CDR1 MDHEN, CDR2 SYDVKM. Between the trimmed V and J ends, which lost 6 bases and 4 bases, there was a span of 12 bases. The CDR3 sequence is CASRHPPGTGELFF. The CDR3 region has the DNA TGTGCCAGCAGGCACCCACCTGGCACCGGGGAGCTGTTTTTT.

The sample holds many counts of this clonotype. CDR3 sequence (DNA): TGTGCCAGTAGACAGGGAGGAAGGACTGAAGCTTTCTTT. It encodes CASRQGGRTEAFF. The rearrangement links TRBV19 to TRBJ1-1; possible D gene TRBD1, 6 bases. There are 13 residues in the CDR3. In germline, CDR1 is LNHDA, CDR2 SQIVND (reference sequence). V lost 6 bases, J lost 5 bases, and 13 bases lay in between.

This clonotype occurred many times. The chain carries TRBV12-3 or TRBV12-4 and TRBJ1-5, with no clear D. V gave up 2 bases and J gave up 7 bases, with 6 bases separating them. The CDR3 totals 12 residues. In DNA form, the CDR3 reads TGTGCCAGCAGTTTAAACGGGCAGCCCCAGCATTTT. It codes for CASSLNGQPQHF.

The rearrangement joins TRBV2 to TRBJ2-7; 7 bases align to TRBD1. Germline V lookup: CDR1 SNHLY, CDR2 FYNNEI. This CDR3 has 14 residues. V dropped 6 bases and J dropped 6; count of bases not matched to a gene: 11. DNA of the CDR3: TGTGCCAGCAGAGAGACAGGGACGGGAACCGAGCAGTACTTC. It translates to CASRETGTGTEQYF.

This chain connects TRBV5-1 to TRBJ2-3, with D unclear. Trimming cost V 1 base and J 1 base, with 7 bases left between them. The CDR3 consists of 14 residues. CDR1 and CDR2 (germline): SGHRS, YFSETQ. The CDR3 spells CASSLYEGTDTQYF. The CDR3 nucleotides read TGCGCCAGCAGCTTGTATGAGGGCACAGATACGCAGTATTTT.

This clonotype was counted ten times or more. This CDR3 reads CASRTGVRPEKLFF. In DNA form, the CDR3 reads TGTGCCAGCAGAACCGGGGTAAGACCTGAAAAACTGTTTTTT. The V call is TRBV12-3 or TRBV12-4, the J call TRBJ1-4, with unresolved D. With 6 bases removed from V and 7 bases from J, the gap between germline ends came to 15 bases. The CDR3 length is 14 residues.

The rearrangement links TRBV11-2 to TRBJ2-7; 9 positions agree with TRBD1. The V segment lost 3 bases and the J segment 4 bases; nucleotides outside the gene matches: 7. This CDR3 has 15 residues. Germline V CDR1 and CDR2: SGHAT, FQNNGV. The CDR3 DNA follows: TGTGCCAGCAGCTTCCCGGGACAGGGACTTTACGAGCAGTACTTC. Residues: CASSFPGQGLYEQYF.

Ten or more counts support this clonotype. The chain couples TRBV29-1 to TRBJ1-5; 10 bases are a match to TRBD1. V lost 4 bases, J lost 6 bases, and 6 bases stayed unmatched. This CDR3 contains 14 residues. Germline V gives CDR1 SQVTM, CDR2 ANQGSEA. CDR3: CSVAVTGGGQPQHF. The CDR3, as DNA: TGCAGCGTTGCTGTGACAGGGGGCGGTCAGCCCCAGCATTTT.

In its sample, this clonotype was seen many times. This chain links TRBV9 with TRBJ2-1, with TRBD1 as a possible D gene (6 bases). The CDR3 spans 13 residues. The V gene's germline CDR1 is SGDLS and CDR2 YYNGEE. Trimming took 1 base from V and 9 from J, leaving 11 bases between them. The CDR3 loop reads CASSVRDTGEQFF. DNA for the CDR3: TGTGCCAGCAGCGTAAGGGACACCGGTGAGCAGTTCTTC.

This rearrangement joins TRBV18 to TRBJ2-1; 7 bases are shared with TRBD1. V dropped 4 bases and J dropped 5; count of bases not matched to a gene: 8. This CDR3 is built from 15 residues. Looked up from germline, CDR1 is KGHSH and CDR2 is LQKENI. The CDR3 DNA sequence: TGTGCCAGCTCACGTGCCGGGACAGAAAACAATGAGCAGTTCTTC. The encoded protein is CASSRAGTENNEQFF.

At least ten counts were recorded for this clonotype. CDR3 in amino acids: CAAGVSTDTQYF. The CDR3 DNA follows: TGTGCCGCTGGGGTTTCAACAGATACGCAGTATTTT. The chain combines TRBV24-1 with TRBJ2-3; D remains unclear. The CDR3 runs to 12 residues. Germline CDR1 reads KGHDR; CDR2 reads SFDVKD. The V and J ends lost 12 bases and 3 bases respectively, with 12 bases between them.

This clonotype was counted ten times or more. J is TRBJ1-1 and V is TRBV7-9; D is uncertain. Trimming shortened V by 2 bases and J by 1 base, and 8 bases separated the two germline ends. The CDR3 totals 14 residues. Germline V lookup: CDR1 SEHNR, CDR2 FQNEAQ (reference sequence). CDR3 sequence reads: CASSLSGTNTEAFF. DNA for the CDR3: TGTGCCAGCAGCTTAAGCGGCACGAACACTGAAGCTTTCTTT.

Ten or more counts support this clonotype. The rearrangement links TRBV12-3 or TRBV12-4 to TRBJ1-1, with a possible D match to TRBD1 (6 bases). This CDR3 region has 14 residues. Trimming stripped 5 bases from V and 2 bases from J, with 12 bases between. The CDR3: CASSIQGPNTEAFF. The CDR3 nucleotides are TGTGCCAGCAGTATACAGGGACCCAACACTGAAGCTTTCTTT.

This clonotype was seen many times. V usage is TRBV12-3 or TRBV12-4 and J usage is TRBJ1-2, with 7 bases matching TRBD1. V gave up 4 bases and J gave up 8 bases; unmatched junction bases: 4. The CDR3 length is 12 residues. CDR3 coding DNA: TGTGCCAGCAGTTCCGGACAGGCGGGCTACACCTTC. This translates into CASSSGQAGYTF.

This clonotype was observed at least ten times. The CDR3 sequence is CASRAGQGLHGYTF. CDR3 in DNA: TGTGCCAGCAGGGCCGGACAGGGGTTGCATGGCTACACCTTC. This chain connects TRBV6-6 to TRBJ1-2; TRBD1 agrees at 9 bases. The CDR3 consists of 14 residues. Trimming removed 6 bases from V and 6 bases from J; junction bases left unmatched: 8. The germline V gene encodes CDR1 MNHNY and CDR2 SVGAGI (reference sequence).

This clonotype was found many times. The CDR3 DNA sequence: TGTGCCACGAGTCCCCTGGACGAGCAGTACTTC. This codes for CATSPLDEQYF. The chain carries TRBV10-3 and TRBJ2-7; D is unresolved. Trimming left V 10 bases short and J 5 bases short, with 12 bases between. The CDR3 has 11 amino acids. Germline V gene lookup returns CDR1 ENHRY and CDR2 SYGVKD.

This clonotype showed up many times. The CDR3: CASSFTARSNTGELFF. In DNA form, the CDR3 reads TGCGCCAGCAGCTTTACAGCGCGAAGCAACACCGGGGAGCTGTTTTTT. The chain links TRBV5-1 to TRBJ2-2; D not certain. Trimming shortened V by 2 bases and J by 2 bases, and 13 bases separated the two germline ends. The CDR3 has 16 amino acids. Germline CDR1 and CDR2: SGHRS and YFSETQ.

The chain recombines TRBV7-9 with TRBJ2-3; D is unclear. CDR1 is SEHNR and CDR2 is FQNEAQ in the germline V gene (reference sequence). The V end lost 2 bases, the J end lost 4 bases, and 4 bases lay between the germline ends. The CDR3 spans 12 residues. The CDR3 DNA sequence: TGTGCCAGCAGCTTAATGGCAGATACGCAGTATTTT. Its protein product is CASSLMADTQYF.

This clonotype was recorded at least ten times. The CDR3 DNA sequence: TGTGCCAGCAGTTCCTATCCGGGACTAGCGGGAGGGAGTGAGCAGTTCTTC. Its protein product is CASSSYPGLAGGSEQFF. The chain joins TRBV6-2 or TRBV6-3 to TRBJ2-1, with 16 bases matching TRBD2. Unmatched junction bases numbered 9, after V lost 4 bases and J lost 9 bases. There are 17 residues in the CDR3. In germline, CDR1 is MNHEY, CDR2 SVGEGT.

This clonotype was observed many times. The genes are TRBV7-9 and TRBJ2-5; D is ambiguous. CDR1 and CDR2 (germline): SEHNR, FQNEAQ (reference sequence). The CDR3 extends over 14 amino acids. Trimming left V 5 bases short and J 3 bases short, with 13 bases between. CDR3 sequence: CASSLGGNEETQYF. CDR3 bases: TGTGCCAGCAGCCTGGGTGGAAATGAAGAGACCCAGTACTTC.

This clonotype came up a few times. The chain uses TRBV18 and TRBJ2-5, with D perhaps matching TRBD1 (6 bases). V was trimmed by 3 bases and J by 4 bases, leaving 15 bases between them. The CDR3 runs to 15 residues. CDR1 is KGHSH, CDR2 LQKENI, per germline. The DNA for the CDR3 is TGTGCCAGCTCACCTGGGGGCATGAGAACAGAGACCCAGTACTTC. This gives the protein CASSPGGMRTETQYF.

The rearrangement uses TRBV5-1 and TRBJ2-3; D gene uncertain. The CDR3 is 15 residues long. Germline V gene sequence: CDR1 SGHRS, CDR2 YFSETQ. V was cut by 0 bases and J by 0 bases, with 8 bases left in between. In DNA, the CDR3 is TGCGCCAGCAGCTTGGGGCCCTCCAGCACAGATACGCAGTATTTT. It encodes CASSLGPSSTDTQYF.

This clonotype occurred many times. This chain connects TRBV24-1 to TRBJ2-1; 13 nucleotides line up with TRBD2. Germline assignment: CDR1 KGHDR and CDR2 SFDVKD. The V segment lost 5 bases and the J segment 7 bases; nucleotides outside the gene matches: 4. The CDR3 covers 15 residues. The CDR3 spells CATSGRTSGGNEQFF. Here the CDR3 DNA reads TGTGCCACCAGTGGGAGGACTAGCGGGGGTAATGAGCAGTTCTTC.

As concerns this clonotype: A much larger clone sits a single nucleotide away, making a read error possible. The V and J genes are TRBV5-5 and TRBJ2-5; D remains unclear. Trimming removed 5 bases from V and 3 bases from J, with 14 bases in between. The CDR3 has 14 residues. Germline CDR1 SGHKS, CDR2 YYEKEE (reference sequence). The CDR3 DNA reads TGTGCCAGCAGTTGTCGGTGGGCTGAAGAGACCCAGTACTTC. Translation: CASSCRWAEETQYF.

This clonotype came up many times. The CDR3 is CASRQQSSYEQYF. The CDR3 DNA follows: TGCGCCAGCAGGCAGCAAAGCTCCTACGAGCAGTACTTC. The chain is built from TRBV5-1 and TRBJ2-7; D is uncertain. Germline CDR1 is SGHRS and CDR2 is YFSETQ. With 5 bases removed from V and 0 bases from J, the gap between germline ends came to 9 bases. There are 13 residues in the CDR3.